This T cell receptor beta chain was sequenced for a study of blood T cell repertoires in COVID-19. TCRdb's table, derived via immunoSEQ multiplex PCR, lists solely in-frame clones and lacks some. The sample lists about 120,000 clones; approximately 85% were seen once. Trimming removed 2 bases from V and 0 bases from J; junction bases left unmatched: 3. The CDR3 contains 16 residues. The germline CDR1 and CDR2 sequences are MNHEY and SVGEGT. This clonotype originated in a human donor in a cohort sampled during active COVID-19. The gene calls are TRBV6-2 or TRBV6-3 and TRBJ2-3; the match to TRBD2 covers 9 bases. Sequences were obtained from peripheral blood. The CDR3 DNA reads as TGTGCCAGCAGTTACCCCGGACTAGCGAGCACAGATACGCAGTATTTT. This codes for CASSYPGLASTDTQYF.